This is a list of T cell receptor beta chains from one sample in a study of control samples from healthy donors and cancer patients. TCRdb's copy holds only in-frame clones and misses some; the assay was immunoSEQ multiplex PCR. The table includes 390,000 or so clones, over 75% detected once. Specimen: PBMCs. These receptors were obtained from a man aged 40-50 years with head and neck cancer. The CDR3 runs from the conserved cysteine through the conserved F or W. Each record gives: V gene, D gene, clone size, J gene, CDR3 length, CDR3 DNA, CDR3 protein. D genes are given only for firm matches. Expanded clones are given a class, and other clones once, few, many or no size at all.

TRBV5-6	TRBD1	NA	TRBJ2-7	14	TGTGCCAGCAGCGGGACAGGGGGCTTATACGAGCAGTACTTC	CASSGTGGLYEQYF
TRBV29-1	TRBD1	NA	TRBJ1-5	14	TGCAGCGTTACAGGGGTCGGGGGCAATCAGCCCCAGCATTTT	CSVTGVGGNQPQHF
TRBV11-2	TRBD2	NA	TRBJ2-1	14	TGTGCCAGCAGCCCGTTAGCGGGAGACAATGAGCAGTTCTTC	CASSPLAGDNEQFF
TRBV5-6	TRBD2	NA	TRBJ2-7	17	TGTGCCAGCAGCCGAATAACCACTAGCGGGAGTTCGTACGAGCAGTACTTC	CASSRITTSGSSYEQYF
TRBV11-1	TRBD2	NA	TRBJ2-7	15	TGTGCCAGCAGCTTCCTGGCGGGGGGGTTAAGCGAGCAGTACTTC	CASSFLAGGLSEQYF
TRBV3-1/TRBV3-2	NA	NA	TRBJ1-5	13	TGTGCCAGCAGCCAAGATGTGTCGCAGCCCCAGCATTTT	CASSQDVSQPQHF
TRBV4-2	NA	NA	TRBJ2-3	18	TGTGCCAGCAGCCAAGATCGGCAGGAGGGGGGAAACACAGATACGCAGTATTTT	CASSQDRQEGGNTDTQYF
TRBV27	NA	once	TRBJ2-7	17	TGTGCCAGCAGTTTAGGCCAAACACGACAGAGGGCCTACGAGCAGTACTTC	CASSLGQTRQRAYEQYF
TRBV6-5	NA	NA	TRBJ1-6	16	TGTGCCAGCAGTTACTTTCGGACCAGTTATAATTCACCCCTCCACTTT	CASSYFRTSYNSPLHF
TRBV6-2/TRBV6-3	NA	NA	TRBJ1-1	18	TGTGCCAGCAGTGCCCCGGGGGGCGCCTCCTCATGGAACACTGAAGCTTTCTTT	CASSAPGGASSWNTEAFF
TRBV4-1	TRBD1	NA	TRBJ1-3	15	TGCGCCAGCAGCCCGCCGACAGGGTATGGAAACACCATATATTTT	CASSPPTGYGNTIYF
TRBV12-2	NA	NA	TRBJ1-6	15	TGTGCAAGTCGCTTGGCTACTCCCGGCAATTCACCCCTCCACTTT	CASRLATPGNSPLHF
TRBV5-6	NA	once	TRBJ2-2	15	TGTGCCAGCAGTTTAGACACCAGACCAACCGGGGAGCTGTTTTTT	CASSLDTRPTGELFF
TRBV29-1	TRBD2	few	TRBJ2-7	14	TGCAGCGTTTCCCCAGGACTAGCCGACTACGAGCAGTACTTC	CSVSPGLADYEQYF
TRBV5-1	TRBD1	once	TRBJ1-5	14	TGCGCCAGCAGCTTAGCAGGGGGCGGTCAGCCCCAGCATTTT	CASSLAGGGQPQHF
TRBV30	TRBD2	NA	TRBJ2-4	14	TGTGCCTGGAGTGTACCTAGCGGGGGAAACATTCAGTACTTC	CAWSVPSGGNIQYF
TRBV19	NA	NA	TRBJ1-2	14	TGTGCCAGTAGTATAGGACAGCTGAACTATGGCTACACCTTC	CASSIGQLNYGYTF
TRBV3-1/TRBV3-2	NA	NA	TRBJ1-5	13	TGTGCCAGCAGCCAAGAGGGGGGACAGCCCCAGCATTTT	CASSQEGGQPQHF
TRBV5-4	TRBD2	NA	TRBJ2-3	18	TGTGCCAGCAGCCTACTAGCGGGGGCCCTTACTAGCACAGATACGCAGTATTTT	CASSLLAGALTSTDTQYF
TRBV7-9	NA	NA	TRBJ2-3	16	TGTGCCAGCAGCTGGGGCGGGCGGGCCCAAACAGATACGCAGTATTTT	CASSWGGRAQTDTQYF
TRBV7-2	NA	NA	TRBJ2-3	13	TGTGCCAGCAGCTTAGCCTCCACAGATACGCAGTATTTT	CASSLASTDTQYF
TRBV18	NA	NA	TRBJ1-4	14	TGTGCCAGCTCACCCGGGGCAACTAATGAAAAACTGTTTTTT	CASSPGATNEKLFF
TRBV5-1	TRBD2	NA	TRBJ2-3	15	TGCGCCAGCAGCTTCGAACTAGCGGACACAGATACGCAGTATTTT	CASSFELADTDTQYF
TRBV19	NA	NA	TRBJ2-5	16	TGTGCCAGTAGCCCCCTTTTCGGGGGTTTTATGGAGACCCAGTACTTC	CASSPLFGGFMETQYF
TRBV5-1	NA	NA	TRBJ2-2	15	TGCGCCAGCAGCTGGACAGAATCGAACACCGGGGAGCTGTTTTTT	CASSWTESNTGELFF
TRBV28	NA	NA	TRBJ1-2	13	TGTGCCAGCATATCGCAGGGAAACTATGGCTACACCTTC	CASISQGNYGYTF
TRBV24-1	NA	NA	TRBJ2-3	12	TGTGCCACCAGTGACGCAAGGGATACGCAGTATTTT	CATSDARDTQYF
TRBV7-9	NA	NA	TRBJ2-7	13	TGTGCCAGCAGCTTAGTACAGGGCCACGAGCAGTACTTC	CASSLVQGHEQYF
TRBV9	NA	NA	TRBJ2-6	18	TGTGCCAGCGGAATTGAGACAGGTCCTGCGTCTGGGGCCAACGTCCTGACTTTC	CASGIETGPASGANVLTF
TRBV5-4	TRBD2	NA	TRBJ2-3	19	TGTGCCAGCAGCTTGGGTGGACTTCGCGGGGGGAGTAGGGCAGATACGCAGTATTTT	CASSLGGLRGGSRADTQYF
TRBV19	NA	NA	TRBJ2-3	16	TGTGCCAGTAGTCCCGGTTGGCAGGCTTTCAGGGATACGCAGTATTTT	CASSPGWQAFRDTQYF
TRBV27	NA	NA	TRBJ1-5	13	TGTGCCAGCCGATATAATAGCAATCAGCCCCAGCATTTT	CASRYNSNQPQHF
TRBV15	NA	NA	TRBJ1-1	15	TGTGCCACCAAGGGTGAGAGACCTTTGAACACTGAAGCTTTCTTT	CATKGERPLNTEAFF
TRBV4-3	NA	NA	TRBJ2-1	16	TGCGCCAGCAGCCAAAGGGGCCGAAGCTCCTACAATGAGCAGTTCTTC	CASSQRGRSSYNEQFF
TRBV5-5	NA	NA	TRBJ2-7	13	TGTGCCAGCAGCTTGGACCTAGCCTACGAGCAGTACTTC	CASSLDLAYEQYF
TRBV6-6	TRBD1	once	TRBJ2-6	16	TGTGCCAGCAGTCGAGACAGGGTTTCTGGGGCCAACGTCCTGACTTTC	CASSRDRVSGANVLTF
TRBV28	NA	few	TRBJ2-1	17	TGTGCCAGCAGTTTATCGGCGGCACCACGTGGCTACAATGAGCAGTTCTTC	CASSLSAAPRGYNEQFF
TRBV10-1	TRBD2	NA	TRBJ2-3	14	TGCGCCAGCAGTCGCGGACTAGCGACAGATACGCAGTATTTT	CASSRGLATDTQYF
TRBV6-6	NA	once	TRBJ2-3	16	TGTGCCAGCAGTTACTCTCGAGTACCCGACACAGATACGCAGTATTTT	CASSYSRVPDTDTQYF
TRBV9	TRBD1	NA	TRBJ2-7	12	TGTGCCAGCAGCGCCCTGACAGGGGAGCAGTACTTC	CASSALTGEQYF
TRBV7-2	TRBD2	NA	TRBJ2-5	15	TGTGCCACTGCAAGGCGAGGGAGGGGCCTGGAGACCCAGTACTTC	CATARRGRGLETQYF
TRBV29-1	NA	NA	TRBJ2-1	11	TGCAGCGTTGTTCCAGCATCCGAGCAGTTCTTC	CSVVPASEQFF
TRBV5-1	NA	NA	TRBJ2-5	15	TGCGCCAGCAGCTTGGCCCCGGGACAAAAAGAGACCCAGTACTTC	CASSLAPGQKETQYF
TRBV30	NA	once	TRBJ2-5	13	TGTGCCTGGAGAGGGCTCCCTCAAGAGACCCAGTACTTC	CAWRGLPQETQYF
TRBV5-4	TRBD2	once	TRBJ2-1	15	TGTGCCAGCAGCTTCGGGACTAGCGGGATCAATGAGCAGTTCTTC	CASSFGTSGINEQFF
TRBV19	NA	NA	TRBJ2-7	14	TGTGCCAGCGCCGGGGGAAGCGTCTCCTACGAGCAGTACTTC	CASAGGSVSYEQYF
TRBV29-1	NA	NA	TRBJ2-7	12	TGCAGCGTAGGTACAGTCTCCTACGAGCAGTACTTC	CSVGTVSYEQYF
TRBV7-9	NA	NA	TRBJ2-7	17	TGTGCCAGCAGCCCCGCCTGGTCTGATTCTAGCTCCTACGAGCAGTACTTC	CASSPAWSDSSSYEQYF
TRBV12-3/TRBV12-4	TRBD1	NA	TRBJ1-1	13	TGTGCCAGCAGCCCCCGTGAACAGGGGGAAGCTTTCTTT	CASSPREQGEAFF
TRBV5-1	TRBD2	NA	TRBJ2-5	15	TGCGCCAGCAGCTTGGTTACTAGCGGGGAAGAGACCCAGTACTTC	CASSLVTSGEETQYF
TRBV7-9	NA	NA	TRBJ1-1	15	TGTGCCAGCAGCTTCCCTGTCGGGGTGAGCACTGAAGCTTTCTTT	CASSFPVGVSTEAFF
TRBV5-1	NA	NA	TRBJ1-2	14	TGCGCCAGCAGCCCGGACAGCACTAACTATGGCTACACCTTC	CASSPDSTNYGYTF